Each of the 28 T cell receptor beta chains below was sequenced from the same sample in a study of cytomegalovirus exposure and HLA in healthy donors. PCR used 60 Vbeta primers and 13 Jbeta primers. Sequencing used immunoSEQ multiplex PCR; TCRdb keeps in-frame clones, though not all of them. The repertoire holds some 110,000 clones, about four fifths seen once, with around 4.9% in the top ten. Sequenced: PBMCs. The receptors come from a man under 40 in good health and CMV-seropositive.

This sequence joins TRBV5-1 and TRBJ2-2, with D maybe TRBD2 (6 bases). The CDR3 covers 15 residues. CDR1 is SGHRS, CDR2 YFSETQ, per germline. The V and J ends lost 0 bases and 4 bases respectively, with 10 bases between them. The CDR3 loop is CASSLAFSGTGELFF. The CDR3 nucleotides are TGCGCCAGCAGCTTGGCTTTTAGCGGCACCGGGGAGCTGTTTTTT.

The CDR3 is CASSYRTATEAFF. The DNA for the CDR3 is TGCGCCAGCAGCTACCGGACAGCCACTGAAGCTTTCTTT. The V gene is TRBV5-1, the J gene TRBJ1-1; a weak D match, TRBD1 (6 bases). The CDR3 loop spans 13 amino acids. V was clipped by 3 bases and J by 4 bases, with 10 bases between them. Germline CDR1 and CDR2: SGHRS and YFSETQ.

There are a few counts of this clone. V is TRBV21-1 and J is TRBJ2-3; the table's D call TRBD2 went unverified against the DNA. TRBV21-1 is tagged as a pseudogene. The CDR3 length is 16 residues. The DNA of the CDR3 is TGTGCCAGCAGCAAATTTCGCGGGGGGGGCACAGATACGCAGTATTTT. Its translation: CASSKFRGGGTDTQYF.

This chain joins TRBV6-1 and TRBJ2-7; 10 bases match TRBD1. This CDR3 contains 15 residues. With 3 bases clipped from V and 6 bases from J, the junction kept 8 bases outside the gene matches. CDR1 and CDR2 from the germline V gene are MNHNS and SASEGT. In DNA, the CDR3 is TGTGCCAGCAGTGAGCCGGGACAGGGGTCTTGCGAGCAGTACTTC. It encodes CASSEPGQGSCEQYF.

This sequence joins TRBV19 and TRBJ2-2, with D hard to call. CDR3 length: 14 amino acids. Germline assignment: CDR1 LNHDA and CDR2 SQIVND (reference sequence). V shed 5 bases and J shed 6 bases, with 13 bases lying between them. The CDR3 is CASSFSTEPGELFF. CDR3 sequence (DNA): TGTGCCAGTAGTTTCTCAACTGAACCCGGGGAGCTGTTTTTT.

This rearrangement joins TRBV27 to TRBJ2-5; TRBD2 aligns across 10 bases. The CDR3 sequence is 16 residues long. V lost 2 bases, J lost 2 bases, and 5 bases stayed unmatched. Germline CDR1 reads MNHEY; CDR2 reads SMNVEV (reference sequence). The CDR3 DNA follows: TGTGCCAGCAGTTTACAACTAGCGGGGCCTCAAGAGACCCAGTACTTC. It encodes CASSLQLAGPQETQYF.

The chain is built from TRBV7-2 and TRBJ1-1; D is uncertain. The CDR3 loop spans 14 amino acids. The ends were cut back, 6 bases at V and 1 base at J, with 12 bases in the middle. CDR1 SGHTA and CDR2 FQGNSA come from the germline V gene. The CDR3 DNA is TGTGCCAGCAGGTCGCGACGGGAGAACACTGAAGCTTTCTTT. Translated, it gives CASRSRRENTEAFF.

The chain carries TRBV27 and TRBJ2-5; D is ambiguous. This CDR3 region has 12 residues. Germline V lookup: CDR1 MNHEY, CDR2 SMNVEV (reference sequence). V was trimmed by 6 bases and J by 5 bases, leaving 10 bases between them. CDR3: CASSTLGETQYF. The DNA for the CDR3 is TGTGCCAGCAGCACTTTGGGCGAGACCCAGTACTTC.

The rearrangement joins TRBV30 to TRBJ1-2; D gene ambiguous. Trimming removed 3 bases at V and 10 bases at J, with 15 bases between. The CDR3 runs 12 residues. CDR1 GTSNPN and CDR2 SVGIG come from the germline V gene (reference sequence). The DNA for the CDR3 is TGTGCCTGGAGCTACGCATCTGGTTCCTACACCTTC. Protein: CAWSYASGSYTF.

This chain's CDR3 is CASSLAGGVDTQYF. CDR3 in DNA: TGCGCCAGCAGCTTAGCGGGGGGGGTAGATACGCAGTATTTT. The gene calls are TRBV5-1 and TRBJ2-3; TRBD2 matches at 10 bases. The CDR3 has 14 residues. The V gene's germline CDR1 is SGHRS and CDR2 YFSETQ. Unmatched junction bases numbered 2, after V lost 2 bases and J lost 5 bases. Complete variable domain (other parts from reference TRBV5-1 and TRBJ2-3): KAGVTQTPRYLIKTRGQQVTLSCSPISGHRSVSWYQQTPGQGLQFLFEYFSETQRNKGNFPGRFSGRQFSNSRSEMNVSTLELGDSALYLCASSLAGGVDTQYFGPGTRLTVL.

This clone was seen a single time. The chain employs TRBV7-8 and TRBJ2-7; unclear D gene. The germline V and J ends were trimmed by 5 bases and 7 bases, with 9 bases remaining between them. CDR1 and CDR2 from the germline V gene are SGHVS and FQNEAQ. CDR3 length equals 11 residues. Written as DNA, the CDR3 is TGTGCCAGCAGCGCTATGATGGAGCAGTACTTC. Amino acids: CASSAMMEQYF.

CDR3 nucleotides: TGTGCCAGCTCACGGGGACAGGGCACAGATACGCAGTATTTT. Protein product: CASSRGQGTDTQYF. The chain carries TRBV18 and TRBJ2-3, with TRBD1 identical over 8 bases. Germline V lookup: CDR1 KGHSH, CDR2 LQKENI. CDR3 size: 14 residues. J gave up 1 base and V 4 bases, and 1 base lay outside the gene matches.

The rearrangement joins TRBV7-2 to TRBJ2-2, with 9 nucleotides matching TRBD2. CDR1 SGHTA and CDR2 FQGNSA come from the germline V gene. The CDR3 is 16 residues long. V was pared by 5 bases and J by 1 base, with 5 bases of the junction left unmatched. CDR3 sequence (DNA): TGTGCCAGCAGCCGAAGAGCGGGGGGGAACACCGGGGAGCTGTTTTTT. Translating gives CASSRRAGGNTGELFF.

In its sample, this clone was seen a few times. V usage is TRBV4-1 and J usage is TRBJ1-4, with TRBD1 identical over 10 bases. V shed 4 bases, J shed 5 bases, and the junction held 4 bases outside the gene matches. CDR1 and CDR2 from the germline V gene are MGHRA and YSYEKL. This CDR3 spans 15 amino acids. The DNA for the CDR3 is TGCGCCAGCAGCCGGACAGGGGGTCAGAATGAAAAACTGTTTTTT. It codes for CASSRTGGQNEKLFF.

Regarding this clone: A read error may produce the germline difference seen at one junction end. The chain employs TRBV27 and TRBJ1-2, with unresolved D. The CDR3 spans 14 residues. Germline CDR1 reads MNHEY; CDR2 reads SMNVEV (reference sequence). The CDR3 bases are TGTGCCAGCAGTTCGGCGCAGGCAACCCATGGCTACCCCTTC. Protein sequence: CASSSAQATHGYPF.

This chain's CDR3 is CASSSSGLADNEQFF. As DNA, the CDR3 is TGTGCCAGCAGCTCCTCGGGACTAGCGGACAATGAGCAGTTCTTC. The rearrangement uses TRBV7-8 and TRBJ2-1; 11 bases are a match to TRBD2. The CDR3 loop spans 15 amino acids. Germline trimming cut 4 bases from V and 5 bases from J; bases unmatched to any gene: 4. Germline V gives CDR1 SGHVS, CDR2 FQNEAQ. The entire variable domain, with the rest obtained from reference TRBV7-8 and TRBJ2-1, is as follows: GAGVSQSPRYKVAKRGQDVALRCDPISGHVSLFWYQQALGQGPEFLTYFQNEAQLDKSGLPSDRFFAERPEGSVSTLKIQRTQQEDSAVYLCASSSSGLADNEQFFGPGTRLTVL.

This clone was seen a handful of times. The chain employs TRBV21-1 and TRBJ2-2; the D call in the table, TRBD1, was not verified against the DNA. TRBV21-1 is tagged as a pseudogene. CDR3 length: 17 amino acids. Here the CDR3 DNA reads TGTGCCAGCAGCAAAGAGAAACAGGGCCCCTCTCCCGGGGAGCTGTTTTTT. Encoded protein: CASSKEKQGPSPGELFF.

The rearrangement uses TRBV30 and TRBJ1-5; maybe TRBD1 (5 bases). V was shortened by 5 bases and J by 5 bases, with 10 bases between the two germline ends. There are 12 residues in the CDR3. Germline CDR1 reads GTSNPN; CDR2 reads SVGIG (reference sequence). The CDR3 here is CAWQGGDQPQHF. Here the CDR3 DNA reads TGTGCCTGGCAGGGAGGAGATCAGCCCCAGCATTTT.

V and J are TRBV4-3 and TRBJ2-3, with D tentatively TRBD2 (6 bases). The CDR3 sequence is 15 residues long. Trimming removed 0 bases from V and 1 base from J, with 8 bases in between. Germline values: CDR1 LGHNA, CDR2 YSLEER. The CDR3 loop reads CASSQEPSGTDTQYF. In DNA, the CDR3 is TGCGCCAGCAGCCAAGAGCCTAGCGGCACAGATACGCAGTATTTT.

In regard to this clone: At one end the junction does not follow the germline gene, possibly because of a read error. The chain couples TRBV7-9 to TRBJ1-6; 7 bases align to TRBD1. Germline assignment: CDR1 SEHNR and CDR2 FQNEAQ (reference sequence). The CDR3 contains 16 residues. The CDR3: CSSSFWPDRDNSPLHF. In nucleotides, the CDR3 is TGTTCCAGCAGCTTTTGGCCAGACAGGGATAATTCACCCCTCCACTTT.

This CDR3 reads CASSLRQNYGYTF. Here the CDR3 DNA reads TGTGCCAGCAGTTTACGACAGAACTATGGCTACACCTTC. This chain uses TRBV27 with TRBJ1-2; D is possibly TRBD1 (5 bases). This CDR3 contains 13 residues. The V gene lost 2 bases and the J gene lost 2 bases, with 6 bases spanning the gap. Germline lookup yields CDR1 MNHEY and CDR2 SMNVEV (reference sequence).

The chain carries TRBV7-2 and TRBJ2-2; D not certain. The CDR3 is 19 amino acids. Germline values: CDR1 SGHTA, CDR2 FQGNSA. Trimming left V 1 base short and J 4 bases short, with 22 bases between. CDR3: CASSLDFWAEKRFTGELFF. CDR3 sequence (DNA): TGTGCCAGCAGCTTAGACTTTTGGGCCGAGAAAAGGTTCACCGGGGAGCTGTTTTTT.

The chain combines TRBV4-3 with TRBJ2-1; TRBD2 aligns across 9 bases. Per germline, CDR1 LGHNA and CDR2 YSLEER. Trimming took 6 bases from V and 7 from J; bases not matched to a gene: 10. The CDR3 is 15 residues long. Here the CDR3 reads CASRMGLAGMNEQFF. The CDR3 region has the DNA TGCGCCAGCAGAATGGGGCTAGCGGGGATGAATGAGCAGTTCTTC.

The chain joins TRBV6-4 to TRBJ1-2; no firm D call. This CDR3 is 14 amino acids long. V was cut by 3 bases and J by 4 bases, with 12 bases left in between. Germline lookup yields CDR1 MRHNA and CDR2 SNTAGT. CDR3 in DNA: TGTGCCAGCAGTGAAATGAGGGCTGTCTATGGCTACACCTTC. This codes for CASSEMRAVYGYTF.

Only a few counts were recorded for this clone. The chain has TRBV19 and TRBJ2-2, with 8 bases aligning to TRBD1. After removal of 5 bases from V and 4 bases from J, the junction contained 9 bases not matched to a gene. The germline V gene has CDR1 LNHDA and CDR2 SQIVND (reference sequence). This CDR3 spans 16 amino acids. The CDR3 nucleotides are TGTGCCAGTAGTCCAGACAGGGGATTGAGCACCGGGGAGCTGTTTTTT. Translation gives CASSPDRGLSTGELFF.

The genes are TRBV18 and TRBJ1-2; D unclear. The CDR3 is 14 residues long. V was shortened by 0 bases and J by 4 bases, with 9 bases between the two germline ends. CDR1 KGHSH and CDR2 LQKENI come from the germline V gene. The chain's CDR3 is CASSPPETGYGYTF. For the CDR3, the DNA is TGTGCCAGCTCACCACCGGAGACGGGCTATGGCTACACCTTC.

This chain links TRBV7-2 with TRBJ1-6; 9 bases map to TRBD1. Trimming at V came to 10 bases and at J to 7 bases, leaving 8 bases not matched to a gene. The CDR3 is made up of 14 amino acids. CDR1 and CDR2 (germline): SGHTA, FQGNSA. The CDR3 region is CAIQQGARNSPLHF. CDR3 sequence (DNA): TGTGCCATCCAACAGGGGGCGCGGAATTCACCCCTCCACTTT. Together with reference TRBV7-2 and TRBJ1-6, the CDR3 gives the full variable domain: GAGVSQSPSNKVTEKGKDVELRCDPISGHTALYWYRQSLGQGLEFLIYFQGNSAPDKSGLPSDRFSAERTGGSVSTLTIQRTQQEDSAVYLCAIQQGARNSPLHFGNGTRLTVT.

This rearrangement joins TRBV2 to TRBJ2-1; TRBD2 agrees at 14 bases. The CDR3 sequence is 17 residues long. The germline gives CDR1 SNHLY, CDR2 FYNNEI. J was trimmed by 4 bases and V by 6 bases; bases with no gene match: 8. This CDR3 reads CASRRTSGGHLYNEQFF. The CDR3 DNA follows: TGTGCCAGCAGGCGGACTAGCGGGGGGCACCTTTACAATGAGCAGTTCTTC. The entire variable domain, with the rest obtained from reference TRBV2 and TRBJ2-1, is as follows: EPEVTQTPSHQVTQMGQEVILRCVPISNHLYFYWYRQILGQKVEFLVSFYNNEISEKSEIFDDQFSVERPDGSNFTLKIRSTKLEDSAMYFCASRRTSGGHLYNEQFFGPGTRLTVL.